The 21 T cell receptor beta chains in this list originate from one sample, sequenced in a study of blood T cell repertoires in COVID-19. The table came from immunoSEQ multiplex PCR; TCRdb's copy has only in-frame clones and leaves some out. The data contain 250,000 or so clones, about nine tenths of them singletons. The sample taken for sequencing was peripheral blood. The receptors here all came from a middle-aged man with active or convalescent COVID-19.

This clone was counted once. The V gene is TRBV4-1, the J gene TRBJ2-5; 8 bases map to TRBD2. With 0 bases clipped from V and 6 bases from J, the junction kept 9 bases outside the gene matches. Per germline, CDR1 MGHRA and CDR2 YSYEKL. The CDR3 has 16 amino acids. CDR3 DNA: TGCGCCAGCAGCCAAGACGAGCGGGGGCCACAACAGACCCAGTACTTC. Its translation is CASSQDERGPQQTQYF.

The chain links TRBV11-2 to TRBJ2-7; D possibly corresponds to TRBD1 (5 bases). V gave up 5 bases and J gave up 5 bases, with 10 bases separating them. The germline V gene encodes CDR1 SGHAT and CDR2 FQNNGV. There are 12 residues in the CDR3. CDR3 sequence (DNA): TGTGCCAGCAGCATTGACAGCCACGAGCAGTACTTC. Translation: CASSIDSHEQYF.

A single count supports this clone. The chain is built from TRBV4-1 and TRBJ2-1; TRBD2 agrees at 7 bases. The CDR3 is 15 amino acids. Germline V gives CDR1 MGHRA, CDR2 YSYEKL. The ends lost 8 bases at V and 5 bases at J; junction bases unmatched: 12. CDR3 nucleotides: TGCGCCAGCTCGCCAAGGGAGGGGACGGACAATGAGCAGTTCTTC. Translation gives CASSPREGTDNEQFF.

The V call is TRBV7-2, the J call TRBJ2-3, with D perhaps TRBD1 (7 bases). This CDR3 is 16 amino acids long. V was trimmed by 5 bases and J by 1 base, leaving 16 bases between them. Looked up from germline, CDR1 is SGHTA and CDR2 is FQGNSA. The CDR3 DNA sequence: TGTGCCAGCAGCGGCGGGACAGACCCCCGCACAGATACGCAGTATTTT. Its translation is CASSGGTDPRTDTQYF.

J is TRBJ2-5 and V is TRBV5-5; the D gene is possibly TRBD2 (6 bases). The CDR3 covers 15 residues. Germline V CDR1 and CDR2: SGHKS, YYEKEE (reference sequence). V was pared by 4 bases and J by 2 bases, with 15 bases between. CDR3 in amino acids: CASSPQVGLQETQYF. The CDR3 nucleotides are TGTGCCAGCAGCCCCCAGGTGGGACTGCAAGAGACCCAGTACTTC.

This CDR3 reads CASSVGASAQYF. Written as DNA, the CDR3 is TGTGCCAGCAGCGTAGGGGCGTCGGCGCAGTATTTT. The chain recombines TRBV9 with TRBJ2-3, with D uncertain. Germline V gene lookup returns CDR1 SGDLS and CDR2 YYNGEE. CDR3 length equals 12 residues. Trimming shortened V by 0 bases and J by 10 bases, and 9 bases separated the two germline ends.

This sequence joins TRBV5-1 and TRBJ2-2, with 7 positions matching TRBD1. The germline V gene encodes CDR1 SGHRS and CDR2 YFSETQ. V dropped 2 bases and J dropped 1; count of bases not matched to a gene: 2. There are 15 residues in the CDR3. CDR3: CASSFTGENTGELFF. CDR3 sequence (DNA): TGCGCCAGCAGCTTTACAGGGGAGAACACCGGGGAGCTGTTTTTT.

The gene calls are TRBV11-2 and TRBJ2-7; 9 nucleotides agree with TRBD1. CDR3 size: 14 residues. Per the germline V gene, CDR1 is SGHAT and CDR2 is FQNNGV. V dropped 3 bases and J dropped 6; count of bases not matched to a gene: 6. The DNA of the CDR3 is TGTGCCAGCAGCTTCCGGGACAGGGTGTTCGAGCAGTACTTC. It is translated as CASSFRDRVFEQYF. Full variable domain (outside the CDR3, taken from reference TRBV11-2 and TRBJ2-7): EAGVAQSPRYKIIEKRQSVAFWCNPISGHATLYWYQQILGQGPKLLIQFQNNGVVDDSQLPKDRFSAERLKGVDSTLKIQPAKLEDSAVYLCASSFRDRVFEQYFGPGTRLTVT.

The CDR3 sequence is CASSLEAENTEAFF. In nucleotides, the CDR3 is TGTGCCAGCAGCTTAGAAGCGGAGAACACTGAAGCTTTCTTT. The genes are TRBV7-6 and TRBJ1-1; no reliable D call. From germline, CDR1 is SGHVS and CDR2 FNYEAQ. CDR3 size: 14 residues. V lost 1 base, J lost 1 base, and 7 bases lay in between.

The gene calls are TRBV21-1 and TRBJ1-5; TRBD1, as called in the table, went unchecked against the DNA. TRBV21-1 is reported as a pseudogene. The length of the CDR3 is 17 residues. As DNA, the CDR3 is TGTGCCAGCAGCAAAGGAAGGGGCCGGTATAGCAATCAGCCCCAGCATTTT. Its translation: CASSKGRGRYSNQPQHF.

The chain carries TRBV6-5 and TRBJ1-5, with TRBD1 as a possible D gene (5 bases). The V gene lost 7 bases and the J gene lost 0 bases, with 13 bases spanning the gap. The germline V gene has CDR1 MNHEY and CDR2 SVGAGI. CDR3 length equals 15 residues. The CDR3 here is CASTQAGYSNQPQHF. The CDR3 DNA sequence: TGTGCCAGCACACAGGCGGGATATAGCAATCAGCCCCAGCATTTT.

The chain links TRBV3-1 (or the pseudogene TRBV3-2) to TRBJ1-5; possibly TRBD1 for D (5 bases). The CDR3 is made up of 15 amino acids. V was pared by 4 bases and J by 4 bases, with 14 bases between. Germline V gene lookup returns CDR1 LGHDT and CDR2 YNNKEL (reference sequence). Here the CDR3 reads CASSPSGGGNQPQHF. CDR3 nucleotide sequence: TGTGCCAGCAGCCCCTCCGGGGGAGGTAATCAGCCCCAGCATTTT.

The chain joins TRBV2 to TRBJ1-2; tentative D call: TRBD1 (6 bases). Trimming shortened V by 7 bases and J by 8 bases, and 17 bases separated the two germline ends. CDR3 length: 13 residues. Looked up from germline, CDR1 is SNHLY and CDR2 is FYNNEI. The CDR3 loop is CASIPAGAGGYTF. CDR3 bases: TGTGCCAGCATCCCCGCGGGGGCTGGGGGCTACACCTTC.

The gene calls are TRBV6-1 and TRBJ2-3; 15 bases match TRBD2. The CDR3 sequence is 17 residues long. V gave up 3 bases and J gave up 4 bases; unmatched junction bases: 5. Germline CDR1 and CDR2: MNHNS and SASEGT. The CDR3 nucleotides read TGTGCCAGCAGTGATCCGGGACTAGCGGGGGGAGCAGATACGCAGTATTTT. It yields the protein CASSDPGLAGGADTQYF.

This clone was picked up one time. The chain employs TRBV7-6 and TRBJ1-6; the match to TRBD1 covers 8 bases. V shed 2 bases and J 10 bases; nucleotides not matched to a gene: 7. The CDR3 length is 15 residues. Germline lookup yields CDR1 SGHVS and CDR2 FNYEAQ. CDR3 in amino acids: CASSLRTGGDSPLHF. The CDR3 DNA is TGTGCCAGCAGCTTAAGAACAGGGGGGGACTCACCCCTCCACTTT.

The rearrangement uses TRBV20-1 and TRBJ2-5; D gene unclear. Per germline, CDR1 DFQATT and CDR2 SNEGSKA (reference sequence). Trimming shortened V by 4 bases and J by 7 bases, and 10 bases separated the two germline ends. The CDR3 covers 11 residues. Here the CDR3 reads CSANVQWTQYF. In DNA, the CDR3 is TGCAGTGCTAACGTGCAGTGGACCCAGTACTTC.

V gene TRBV29-1 combines with J gene TRBJ2-5; 9 nucleotides line up with TRBD2. From germline, CDR1 is SQVTM and CDR2 ANQGSEA. The ends lost 1 base at V and 2 bases at J; junction bases unmatched: 2. This CDR3 spans 14 amino acids. The CDR3 region is CSVEGTSVQETQYF. In nucleotides, the CDR3 is TGCAGCGTTGAAGGGACTAGCGTACAAGAGACCCAGTACTTC.

The chain joins TRBV29-1 to TRBJ1-1; D is undetermined. The CDR3 is made up of 12 amino acids. With 6 bases removed from V and 1 base from J, the gap between germline ends came to 9 bases. Germline lookup yields CDR1 SQVTM and CDR2 ANQGSEA. This CDR3 is CSVSRGNTEAFF. The CDR3, as DNA: TGCAGCGTCAGCCGCGGGAACACTGAAGCTTTCTTT.

This chain joins TRBV28 and TRBJ2-7; possible D gene TRBD1, 6 bases. The V end was cut by 6 bases, the J end by 3 bases, with 12 bases between. Looked up from germline, CDR1 is MDHEN and CDR2 is SYDVKM. The CDR3 runs 13 residues. CDR3 sequence (DNA): TGTGCCAGCAGCCTCGAACAGGGCTACGAGCAGTACTTC. Its translation is CASSLEQGYEQYF.

The chain couples TRBV12-3 or TRBV12-4 to TRBJ2-3, with D maybe TRBD2 (5 bases). V was shortened by 7 bases and J by 0 bases, with 8 bases between the two germline ends. CDR3 length equals 13 residues. Here the CDR3 DNA reads TGTGCCAGCATGCGGACTAGCACAGATACGCAGTATTTT. Translating gives CASMRTSTDTQYF.

This clone was observed a single time. This chain links TRBV28 with TRBJ1-1; perhaps TRBD1 as D (6 bases). The V gene lost 5 bases and the J gene lost 0 bases, with 10 bases spanning the gap. This CDR3 is 14 amino acids long. Germline CDR1 is MDHEN and CDR2 is SYDVKM. The CDR3 spells CASSEGGVNTEAFF. The CDR3 coding sequence is TGTGCCAGCAGTGAGGGGGGGGTGAACACTGAAGCTTTCTTT.